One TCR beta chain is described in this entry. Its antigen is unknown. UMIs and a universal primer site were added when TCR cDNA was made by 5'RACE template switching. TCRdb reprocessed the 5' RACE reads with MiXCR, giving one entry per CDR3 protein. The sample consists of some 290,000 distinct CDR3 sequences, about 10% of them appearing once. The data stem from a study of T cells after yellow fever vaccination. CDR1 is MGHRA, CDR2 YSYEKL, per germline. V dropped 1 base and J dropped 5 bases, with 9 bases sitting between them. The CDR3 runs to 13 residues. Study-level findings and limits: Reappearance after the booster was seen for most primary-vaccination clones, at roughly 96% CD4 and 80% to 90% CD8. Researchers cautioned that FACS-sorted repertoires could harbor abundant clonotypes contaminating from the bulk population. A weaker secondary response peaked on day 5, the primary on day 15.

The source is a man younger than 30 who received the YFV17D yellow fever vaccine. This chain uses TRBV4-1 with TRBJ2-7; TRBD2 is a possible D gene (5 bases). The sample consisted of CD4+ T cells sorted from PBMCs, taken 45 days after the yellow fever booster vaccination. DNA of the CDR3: TGCGCCAGCAGCCAAGCCGGGGTGGACGAGCAGTACTTC. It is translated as CASSQAGVDEQYF.